Listed here are 2 T cell receptor beta chains from one sample, sequenced in a study of T cells in Graves' hyperthyroidism and ophthalmopathy. TCR beta CDR3 region amplification was performed from RNA transcripts. An initial round of RT-PCR targeting the TCR CDR3 relied on the HTBI primer set. TCRdb redid the calling of the multiplex PCR reads with MiXCR, one entry per CDR3 protein. The table lists around 350,000 distinct CDR3 sequences, about 19% of them singletons, with around 3.6% in the top ten. The sequenced sample was blood. The receptors were gathered from a woman aged 18 to 35 with Graves' hyperthyroidism.

This clonotype has a count of ten or more. This sequence joins TRBV12-3 or TRBV12-4 and TRBJ2-7; TRBD2 agrees at 7 bases. Germline trimming cut 6 bases from V and 3 bases from J; bases unmatched to any gene: 5. The length of the CDR3 is 13 residues. In DNA, the CDR3 is TGTGCCAGCAGATACCCGGGGGGCTACGAGCAGTACTTC. Translated: CASRYPGGYEQYF.

V is TRBV11-2 and J is TRBJ2-7, with 7 bases identical to TRBD2. Germline V gene sequence: CDR1 SGHAT, CDR2 FQNNGV. The CDR3 consists of 15 residues. The V segment lost 5 bases and the J segment 2 bases; nucleotides outside the gene matches: 9. The DNA of the CDR3 is TGTGCCAGCAGCCCCTGGGAGGGTGCCCCCTACGAGCAGTACTTC. Translation gives CASSPWEGAPYEQYF. Full variable domain (remainder filled in from reference TRBV11-2 and TRBJ2-7): EAGVAQSPRYKIIEKRQSVAFWCNPISGHATLYWYQQILGQGPKLLIQFQNNGVVDDSQLPKDRFSAERLKGVDSTLKIQPAKLEDSAVYLCASSPWEGAPYEQYFGPGTRLTVT.